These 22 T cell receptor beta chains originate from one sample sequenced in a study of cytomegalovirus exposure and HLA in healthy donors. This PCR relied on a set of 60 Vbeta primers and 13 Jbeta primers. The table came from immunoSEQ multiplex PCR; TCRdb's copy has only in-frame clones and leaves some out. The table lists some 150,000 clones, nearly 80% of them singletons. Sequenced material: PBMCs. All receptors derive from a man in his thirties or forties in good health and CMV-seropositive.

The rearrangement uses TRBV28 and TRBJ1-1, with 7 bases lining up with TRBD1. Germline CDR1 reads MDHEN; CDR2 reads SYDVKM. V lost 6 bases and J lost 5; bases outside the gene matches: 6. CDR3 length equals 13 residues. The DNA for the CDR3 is TGTGCCAGCAGGCAGACAGGGCGGACTGAAGCTTTCTTT. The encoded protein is CASRQTGRTEAFF.

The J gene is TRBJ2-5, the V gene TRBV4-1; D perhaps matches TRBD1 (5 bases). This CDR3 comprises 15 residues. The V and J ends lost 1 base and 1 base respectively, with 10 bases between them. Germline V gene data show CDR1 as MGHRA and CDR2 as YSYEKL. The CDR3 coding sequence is TGCGCCAGCAGCCAAGTGGTGACAGCCCAAGAGACCCAGTACTTC. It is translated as CASSQVVTAQETQYF.

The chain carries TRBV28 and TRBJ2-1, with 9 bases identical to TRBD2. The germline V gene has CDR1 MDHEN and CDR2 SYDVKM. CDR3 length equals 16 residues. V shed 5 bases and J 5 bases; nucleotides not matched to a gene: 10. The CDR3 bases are TGTGCCAGCAGTACCCTAAGGACTAGCGCCAACAATGAGCAGTTCTTC. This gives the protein CASSTLRTSANNEQFF.

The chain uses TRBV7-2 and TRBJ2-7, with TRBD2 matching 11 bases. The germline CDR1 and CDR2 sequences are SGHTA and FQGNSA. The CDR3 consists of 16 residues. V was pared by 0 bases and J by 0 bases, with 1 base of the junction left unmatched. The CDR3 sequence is CASSLAGTSGSYEQYF. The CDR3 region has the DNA TGTGCCAGCAGCTTAGCAGGGACTAGCGGCTCCTACGAGCAGTACTTC.

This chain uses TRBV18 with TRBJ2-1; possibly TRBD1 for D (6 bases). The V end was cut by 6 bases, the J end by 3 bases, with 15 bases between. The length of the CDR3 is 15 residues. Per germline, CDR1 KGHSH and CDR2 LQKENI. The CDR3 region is CASSPSPGDYNEQFF. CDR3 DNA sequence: TGTGCCAGCTCCCCTTCCCCAGGGGACTACAATGAGCAGTTCTTC. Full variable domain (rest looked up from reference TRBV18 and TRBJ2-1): NAGVMQNPRHLVRRRGQEARLRCSPMKGHSHVYWYRQLPEEGLKFMVYLQKENIIDESGMPKERFSAEFPKEGPSILRIQQVVRGDSAAYFCASSPSPGDYNEQFFGPGTRLTVL.

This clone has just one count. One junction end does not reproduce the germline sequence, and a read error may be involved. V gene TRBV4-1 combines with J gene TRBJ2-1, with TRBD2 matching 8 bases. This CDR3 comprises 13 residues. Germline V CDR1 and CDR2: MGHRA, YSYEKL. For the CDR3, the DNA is TGCGCCAGCAGCCAAGAAAGGCGGGAGGTCTCGGTCTTC. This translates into CASSQERREVSVF.

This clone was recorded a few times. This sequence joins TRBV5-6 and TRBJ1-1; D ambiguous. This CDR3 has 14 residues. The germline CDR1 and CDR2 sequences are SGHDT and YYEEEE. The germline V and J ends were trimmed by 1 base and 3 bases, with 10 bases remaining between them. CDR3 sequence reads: CASSLSRLDTEAFF. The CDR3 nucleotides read TGTGCCAGCAGCTTGTCCAGGTTGGACACTGAAGCTTTCTTT.

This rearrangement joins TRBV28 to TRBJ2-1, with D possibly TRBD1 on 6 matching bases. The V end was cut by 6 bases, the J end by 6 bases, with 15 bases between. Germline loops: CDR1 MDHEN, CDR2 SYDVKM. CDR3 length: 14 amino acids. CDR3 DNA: TGTGCCAGCAGAGGGGGAACGGATCGCAATGAGCAGTTCTTC. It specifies CASRGGTDRNEQFF.

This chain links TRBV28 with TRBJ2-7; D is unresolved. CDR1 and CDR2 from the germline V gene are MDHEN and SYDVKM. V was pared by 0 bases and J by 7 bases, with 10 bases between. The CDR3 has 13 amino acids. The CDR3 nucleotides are TGTGCCAGCAGTTTATGTGGTTTCCGGGAGCAGTACTTC. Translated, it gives CASSLCGFREQYF.

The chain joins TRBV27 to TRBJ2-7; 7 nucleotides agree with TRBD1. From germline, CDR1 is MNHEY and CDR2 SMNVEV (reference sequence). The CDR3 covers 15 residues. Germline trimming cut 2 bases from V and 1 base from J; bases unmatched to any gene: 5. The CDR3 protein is CASSLTGQTSYEQYF. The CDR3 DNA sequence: TGTGCCAGCAGTTTAACGGGACAGACGTCCTACGAGCAGTACTTC.

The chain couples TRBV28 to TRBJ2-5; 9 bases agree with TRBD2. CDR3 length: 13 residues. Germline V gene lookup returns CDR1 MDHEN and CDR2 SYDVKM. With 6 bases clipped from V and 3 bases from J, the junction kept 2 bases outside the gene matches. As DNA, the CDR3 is TGTGCCAGCAGGCCTAGCGGGAAAGAGACCCAGTACTTC. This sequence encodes CASRPSGKETQYF.

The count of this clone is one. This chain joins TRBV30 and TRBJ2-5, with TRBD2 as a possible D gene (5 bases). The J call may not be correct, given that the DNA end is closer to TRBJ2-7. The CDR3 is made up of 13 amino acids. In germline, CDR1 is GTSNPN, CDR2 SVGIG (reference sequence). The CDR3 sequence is CAWSVHGKHEQYF. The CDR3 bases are TGTGCCTGGAGTGTACACGGGAAGCACGAGCAGTACTTC.

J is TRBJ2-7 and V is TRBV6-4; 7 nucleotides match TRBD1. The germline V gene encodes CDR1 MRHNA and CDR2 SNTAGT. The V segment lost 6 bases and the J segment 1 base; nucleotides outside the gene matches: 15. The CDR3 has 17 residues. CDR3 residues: CASRLGQAPLLSYEQYF. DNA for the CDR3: TGTGCCAGCAGACTTGGACAGGCTCCGCTTCTTTCCTACGAGCAGTACTTC.

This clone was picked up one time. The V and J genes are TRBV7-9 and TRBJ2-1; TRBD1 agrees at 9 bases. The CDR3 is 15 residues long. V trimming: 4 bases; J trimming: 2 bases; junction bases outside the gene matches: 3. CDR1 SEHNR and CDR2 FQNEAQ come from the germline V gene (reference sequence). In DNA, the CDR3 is TGTGCCAGCAGCTGGGACAGGGCGACCTACAATGAGCAGTTCTTC. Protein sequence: CASSWDRATYNEQFF.

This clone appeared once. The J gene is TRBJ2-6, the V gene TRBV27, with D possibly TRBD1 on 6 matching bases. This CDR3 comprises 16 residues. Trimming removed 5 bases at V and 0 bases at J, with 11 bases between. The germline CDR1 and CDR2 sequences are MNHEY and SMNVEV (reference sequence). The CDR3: CASSRTGSSGANVLTF. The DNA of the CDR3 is TGTGCCAGCAGTCGTACAGGGAGCTCTGGGGCCAACGTCCTGACTTTC.

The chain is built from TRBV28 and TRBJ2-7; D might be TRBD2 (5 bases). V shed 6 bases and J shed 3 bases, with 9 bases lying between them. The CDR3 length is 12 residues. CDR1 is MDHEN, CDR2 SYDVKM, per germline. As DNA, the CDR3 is TGTGCCAGCAGGAGAACTAGCTACGAGCAGTACTTC. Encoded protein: CASRRTSYEQYF.

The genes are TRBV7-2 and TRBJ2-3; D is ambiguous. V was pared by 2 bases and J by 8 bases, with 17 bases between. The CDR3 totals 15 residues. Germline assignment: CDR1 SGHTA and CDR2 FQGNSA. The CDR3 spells CASSLTYGGVGTQYF. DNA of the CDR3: TGTGCCAGCAGCTTAACATACGGTGGAGTGGGTACGCAGTATTTT.

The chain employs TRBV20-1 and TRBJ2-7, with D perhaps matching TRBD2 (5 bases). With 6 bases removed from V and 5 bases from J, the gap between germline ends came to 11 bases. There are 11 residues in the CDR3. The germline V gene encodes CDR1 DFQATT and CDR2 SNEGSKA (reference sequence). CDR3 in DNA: TGCAGTGCGAGGAATAGCGACGAGCAGTACTTC. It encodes CSARNSDEQYF.

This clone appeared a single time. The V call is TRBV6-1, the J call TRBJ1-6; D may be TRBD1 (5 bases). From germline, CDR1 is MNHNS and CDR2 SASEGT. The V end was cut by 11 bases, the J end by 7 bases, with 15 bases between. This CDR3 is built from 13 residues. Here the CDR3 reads CAGQQVINSPLHF. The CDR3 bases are TGTGCCGGACAACAGGTTATCAATTCACCCCTCCACTTT.

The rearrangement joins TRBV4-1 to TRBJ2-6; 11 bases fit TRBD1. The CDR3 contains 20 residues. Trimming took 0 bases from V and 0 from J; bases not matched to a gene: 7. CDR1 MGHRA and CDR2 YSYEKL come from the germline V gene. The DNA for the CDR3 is TGCGCCAGCAGCCAAGACTTTACCGGGACAGGGGGCTCTGGGGCCAACGTCCTGACTTTC. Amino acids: CASSQDFTGTGGSGANVLTF.

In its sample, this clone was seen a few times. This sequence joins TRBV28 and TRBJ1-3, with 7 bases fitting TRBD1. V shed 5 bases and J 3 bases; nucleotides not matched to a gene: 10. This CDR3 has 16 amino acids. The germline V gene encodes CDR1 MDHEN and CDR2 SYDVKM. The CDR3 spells CASSRWDRQLGNTIYF. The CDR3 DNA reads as TGTGCCAGCAGTCGGTGGGACAGACAACTTGGAAACACCATATATTTT.

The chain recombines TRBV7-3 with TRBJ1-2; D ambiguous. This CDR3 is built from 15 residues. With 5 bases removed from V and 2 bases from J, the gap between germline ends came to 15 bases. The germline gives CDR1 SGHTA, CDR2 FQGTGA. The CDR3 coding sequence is TGTGCCAGCAGCCCCACGGGTTCAGACAACTATGGCTACACCTTC. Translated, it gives CASSPTGSDNYGYTF.